These T cell receptor beta chains were read from a single sample in a study of control samples from healthy donors and cancer patients. Sequencing was performed with immunoSEQ multiplex PCR; in TCRdb, only in-frame clones are kept and a portion is missing. The sample holds tens of thousands of clones, 80% to 90% seen once. What was sequenced was PBMCs. Source of these receptors: a woman in her forties or fifties with lung cancer. CDR3s include the opening cysteine and the closing phenylalanine or tryptophan. A D gene is named only where the DNA matches it firmly. Some rows mark clone size as missing; the rest say once, few, many or name a class of expanded clone.

>TRBV13|TRBJ2-7|few|TRBD1
TGTGCCAGCAGTCCAAGGGACAGGGGTTCCAACGAGCAGTACTTC
CASSPRDRGSNEQYF
>TRBV7-6|TRBJ1-1|NA|NA
TGTGCCAGCAGCTCAGCCCTATTCCAGACCTTGAACACTGAAGCTTTCTTT
CASSSALFQTLNTEAFF
>TRBV18|TRBJ2-2|NA|TRBD1
TGTGCCAGCTCAACAGGGGGCGCGGTCACCGGGGAGCTGTTTTTT
CASSTGGAVTGELFF
>TRBV28|TRBJ1-2|once|TRBD1
TGTGCCAGCAGTTCGCCGGGACAGGGAGGCTACACCTTC
CASSSPGQGGYTF
>TRBV6-5|TRBJ1-1|once|NA
TGTGCCAGCAGTTACCTAAACAGGCCAGTTGAAGCTTTCTTT
CASSYLNRPVEAFF
>TRBV4-1|TRBJ2-2|NA|NA
TGCGCCAGCAGAGACGGGAACACCGGGGAGCTGTTTTTT
CASRDGNTGELFF
>TRBV7-9|TRBJ1-1|NA|TRBD1
TGTGCCAGCAGCTTGACAGGGGGGGAGACTGAAGCTTTCTTT
CASSLTGGETEAFF
>TRBV12-5|TRBJ1-6|NA|TRBD1
TGTGCTAGTGCCCCCGGACAGGGGGTAAATTCACCCCTCCACTTT
CASAPGQGVNSPLHF
>TRBV7-2|TRBJ1-1|NA|TRBD1
TGTGCCAGCAGCTTAAGGACAGGGGTTGATGAAGCTTTCTTT
CASSLRTGVDEAFF
>TRBV27|TRBJ1-2|NA|NA
TGTGCCAGCAGTTTATCCACAGCCGGTTATGGCTACACCTTC
CASSLSTAGYGYTF
>TRBV6-1|TRBJ1-6|NA|NA
TGTGCCAGCAGTGAAATGTATTCTTCACCCCTCCACTTT
CASSEMYSSPLHF
>TRBV5-4|TRBJ1-1|once|NA
TGTGCCAGCAGCTGGGATCCGCACACTGAAGCTTTCTTT
CASSWDPHTEAFF
>TRBV7-6|TRBJ2-2|NA|NA
TGTGCCAGCAGCTTACGTAGCGACGCCGGGGAGCTGTTTTTT
CASSLRSDAGELFF
>TRBV6-6|TRBJ1-4|once|TRBD1
TGTGCCAGCAGTGATACAGGGGGGGAAGGTGAAAAACTGTTTTTT
CASSDTGGEGEKLFF
>TRBV30|TRBJ2-4|once|NA
TGTGCCTGGAGTGTATCGAGCGACATTCAGTACTTC
CAWSVSSDIQYF
>TRBV5-1|TRBJ2-5|NA|NA
TGCGCCAGCAGCCTCACTGCGGGGCAAGAGACCCAGTACTTC
CASSLTAGQETQYF
>TRBV7-2|TRBJ2-1|NA|NA
TGTGCCAGCACCCTAGGGGGTAGCGGTAATGAGCAGTTCTTC
CASTLGGSGNEQFF
>TRBV1|TRBJ1-1|NA|NA
TGCACCAGCAGCCAAGCCCAAGTGAGAGGGGGACGCACTGAAGCTTTCTTT
CTSSQAQVRGGRTEAFF
>TRBV18|TRBJ2-2|NA|NA
TGTGCCAGCTCAGATCAAAACACCGGGGAGCTGTTTTTT
CASSDQNTGELFF
>TRBV3-1/TRBV3-2|TRBJ1-2|NA|NA
TGTGCCAGCAGCCAGGGGACAAACTTTTTCTATGGCTACACCTTC
CASSQGTNFFYGYTF
>TRBV7-2|TRBJ2-3|NA|NA
TGTGCCAGCAGCTTAGAAGGGCCAGATACGCAGTATTTT
CASSLEGPDTQYF
>TRBV5-5|TRBJ2-7|NA|NA
TGTGCCAGCAGCTTTACGCCCCAAGGAACAGGCTACGAGCAGTACTTC
CASSFTPQGTGYEQYF
>TRBV5-1|TRBJ1-1|NA|NA
TGCGCCAGCAGCTTGGGTCAGCCTGGGGCCTCTGAAGCTTTCTTT
CASSLGQPGASEAFF
>TRBV7-9|TRBJ1-2|NA|NA
TGTGCCAGCAGCTCATTGCAGGTCGCTAGGGGCTATGGCTACACCTTC
CASSSLQVARGYGYTF